The sample holds a few counts of the clone carrying this T cell receptor beta chain. Its antigen remains unidentified. This entry belongs to a study of blood T cells in healthy people across ages. Findings of the study overall: Age showed a roughly linear inverse relationship with TCR beta diversity per million T cells. The study found more naive CD4+ cells and higher diversity in long-lived than aged donors.

Peripheral blood samples of around 11 milliliters were drawn from each donor. Then a second PCR, running about 6 to 12 cycles, was carried out with a sample-barcoded 5' primer and a J-beta primer mix. TCRdb itself ran the 5' RACE reads through MiXCR, one entry per CDR3 protein. This sample has some 860,000 distinct CDR3 sequences; 56% occur once, and the top ten carry roughly 25%. The CDR3 sequence is 16 residues long. Germline V CDR1 and CDR2: MDHEN, SYDVKM. V shed 6 bases, J shed 0 bases, and the junction held 11 bases outside the gene matches. This chain connects TRBV28 to TRBJ2-7, with 7 bases identical to TRBD1. The sequenced sample consisted of blood. The TCR sequence derives from a man between 40 and 49 years old in good health. The CDR3 DNA is TGTGCCAGCAGCCCAAACAGGGGTACCTTCTCCTACGAGCAGTACTTC. It encodes CASSPNRGTFSYEQYF.